One and the same sample provided the 20 T cell receptor beta chains below, sequenced in a study of blood T cell repertoires in COVID-19. TCRdb keeps only in-frame clones here, not all; method: immunoSEQ multiplex PCR. The table includes some 150,000 clones, about 79% detected once. Sequenced sample: peripheral blood. These TCRs come from a woman aged 55-69 years with acute or convalescent COVID-19.

The chain uses TRBV7-3 and TRBJ1-3; D unresolved. This CDR3 has 14 amino acids. The germline V and J ends were trimmed by 2 bases and 0 bases, with 5 bases remaining between them. Per germline, CDR1 SGHTA and CDR2 FQGTGA. The CDR3 region has the DNA TGTGCCAGCAGCTTACAGAACTCTGGAAACACCATATATTTT. Protein sequence: CASSLQNSGNTIYF. The full variable domain, in which reference TRBV7-3 and TRBJ1-3 provide the parts outside the CDR3, is GAGVSQTPSNKVTEKGKYVELRCDPISGHTALYWYRQSLGQGPEFLIYFQGTGAADDSGLPNDRFFAVRPEGSVSTLKIQRTERGDSAVYLCASSLQNSGNTIYFGEGSWLTVV.

CDR3 protein: CASGLSLDGRTEAFF. CDR3 coding DNA: TGTGCTAGTGGTTTGTCCCTTGACGGGAGGACTGAAGCTTTCTTT. The chain is built from TRBV12-5 and TRBJ1-1; D ambiguous. This CDR3 is 15 amino acids long. The V end lost 2 bases, the J end lost 5 bases, and 15 bases lay between the germline ends. Germline V lookup: CDR1 LGHNT, CDR2 FRNRAP.

The chain is built from TRBV4-2 and TRBJ2-7; D is ambiguous. V lost 1 base and J lost 2, with 12 bases in between. CDR3 length: 15 residues. Germline-derived CDR1 and CDR2 are LGHNA and YNFKEQ. The CDR3 region is CASSQVSGQAYEQYF. In DNA, the CDR3 is TGTGCCAGCAGCCAAGTAAGTGGGCAGGCCTACGAGCAGTACTTC.

This chain connects TRBV6-5 to TRBJ1-1; perhaps TRBD1 as D (6 bases). The CDR3 length is 12 residues. Trimming left V 8 bases short and J 2 bases short, with 9 bases between. Germline V gene lookup returns CDR1 MNHEY and CDR2 SVGAGI. DNA of the CDR3: TGTGCCAGCCGGACAGCAAACACTGAAGCTTTCTTT. As protein: CASRTANTEAFF.

The J gene is TRBJ2-3, the V gene TRBV13; maybe TRBD2 (7 bases). This CDR3 comprises 15 residues. Trimming shortened V by 5 bases and J by 5 bases, and 17 bases separated the two germline ends. Germline CDR1 and CDR2: PRHDT and FYEKMQ (reference sequence). CDR3 in DNA: TGTGCCAGCAGCCCGCGAGGGGGGGGCATAGATACGCAGTATTTT. It encodes CASSPRGGGIDTQYF.

The CDR3 region has the DNA TGTGCCAGTAGTATAAGGACAGATTATAATCAGCCCCAGCATTTT. Residues: CASSIRTDYNQPQHF. V gene TRBV19 combines with J gene TRBJ1-5, with D possibly matching TRBD1 (6 bases). The CDR3 sequence is 15 residues long. CDR1 and CDR2 from the germline V gene are LNHDA and SQIVND (reference sequence). Trimming removed 2 bases at V and 4 bases at J, with 12 bases between.

This chain connects TRBV6-6 to TRBJ1-2; 8 bases align to TRBD1. The junction had 7 bases not matched to a gene; V was cut back by 5 bases and J by 5 bases. This CDR3 has 14 residues. From germline, CDR1 is MNHNY and CDR2 SVGAGI (reference sequence). The CDR3 DNA reads TGTGCCAGCAGTCCGGGACAGGCCGTTTATGGCTACACCTTC. Amino acid sequence: CASSPGQAVYGYTF.

The chain carries TRBV5-1 and TRBJ2-1; 14 nucleotides line up with TRBD2. The length of the CDR3 is 19 residues. Germline trimming cut 3 bases from V and 0 bases from J; bases unmatched to any gene: 8. Germline loops: CDR1 SGHRS, CDR2 YFSETQ. This CDR3 is CASSYRGLAGASSYNEQFF. The DNA of the CDR3 is TGCGCCAGCAGCTACCGGGGACTAGCGGGGGCCAGCTCCTACAATGAGCAGTTCTTC.

This clone has just one count. The chain recombines TRBV30 with TRBJ1-1, with D perhaps TRBD1 (6 bases). The V end was cut by 3 bases, the J end by 1 base, with 9 bases between. The CDR3 is made up of 13 amino acids. Germline lookup yields CDR1 GTSNPN and CDR2 SVGIG (reference sequence). CDR3 protein: CAWSRGSNTEAFF. The CDR3 DNA follows: TGTGCCTGGAGCAGGGGATCGAACACTGAAGCTTTCTTT. Variable domain in full (rest from reference TRBV30 and TRBJ1-1): SQTIHQWPATLVQPVGSPLSLECTVEGTSNPNLYWYRQAAGRGLQLLFYSVGIGQISSEVPQNLSASRPQDRQFILSSKKLLLSDSGFYLCAWSRGSNTEAFFGQGTRLTVV.

The chain links TRBV7-9 to TRBJ1-6, with TRBD1 as a possible D gene (5 bases). The CDR3 is made up of 15 amino acids. CDR1 is SEHNR, CDR2 FQNEAQ, per germline (reference sequence). V lost 1 base to trimming and J lost 6 bases, with 10 bases between them. Written as DNA, the CDR3 is TGTGCCAGCAGCTTAGTGAGGGGAGGTAATTCACCCCTCCACTTT. Amino acid sequence: CASSLVRGGNSPLHF. The complete variable domain, with remaining parts taken from reference TRBV7-9 and TRBJ1-6, reads DTGVSQNPRHKITKRGQNVTFRCDPISEHNRLYWYRQTLGQGPEFLTYFQNEAQLEKSRLLSDRFSAERPKGSFSTLEIQRTEQGDSAMYLCASSLVRGGNSPLHFGNGTRLTVT.

The chain links TRBV15 to TRBJ2-7; the match to TRBD1 covers 10 bases. Germline loops: CDR1 LNHNV, CDR2 YYDKDF (reference sequence). V shed 3 bases, J shed 2 bases, and the junction held 4 bases outside the gene matches. This CDR3 is 15 amino acids long. The CDR3: CATSRKDRGTYEQYF. The CDR3 DNA reads as TGTGCCACCAGCAGGAAGGACAGGGGGACCTACGAGCAGTACTTC.

To note about this clone: Other DNA sequences within the sample encode an identical CDR3. The V and J genes are TRBV5-1 and TRBJ2-7; possible D gene TRBD2, 5 bases. V was trimmed by 0 bases and J by 6 bases, leaving 10 bases between them. Germline V gives CDR1 SGHRS, CDR2 YFSETQ. This CDR3 region has 13 residues. DNA of the CDR3: TGCGCCAGCAGCTTGGACGGGGTTGGCGAGCAGTACTTC. It yields the protein CASSLDGVGEQYF.

The chain couples TRBV6-1 to TRBJ1-1; D may be TRBD1 (5 bases). Trimming removed 2 bases at V and 4 bases at J, with 14 bases between. Germline V gene sequence: CDR1 MNHNS, CDR2 SASEGT. CDR3 size: 15 residues. The CDR3, as DNA: TGTGCCAGCAGTGAATATCCACAGCAGGGCACTGAAGCTTTCTTT. Its translation is CASSEYPQQGTEAFF.

The table lists this clone with a few counts. The chain uses TRBV2 and TRBJ1-1, with 7 nucleotides matching TRBD1. The CDR3 has 15 residues. V lost 4 bases, J lost 2 bases, and 7 bases stayed unmatched. Per the germline V gene, CDR1 is SNHLY and CDR2 is FYNNEI. CDR3 nucleotides: TGTGCCAGCAGTGCACAGGGGCGGGAAAACACTGAAGCTTTCTTT. Protein: CASSAQGRENTEAFF. Complete variable domain (other parts from reference TRBV2 and TRBJ1-1): EPEVTQTPSHQVTQMGQEVILRCVPISNHLYFYWYRQILGQKVEFLVSFYNNEISEKSEIFDDQFSVERPDGSNFTLKIRSTKLEDSAMYFCASSAQGRENTEAFFGQGTRLTVV.

The gene calls are TRBV5-1 and TRBJ1-1; no definite D call. The CDR3 is made up of 13 amino acids. Germline V lookup: CDR1 SGHRS, CDR2 YFSETQ. V was cut by 6 bases and J by 5 bases, with 14 bases left in between. The CDR3 region has the DNA TGCGCCAGCATCCTTTCCGAGGGTACTGAAGCTTTCTTT. Its protein product is CASILSEGTEAFF.

In this sample, this clone turned up a few times. The chain couples TRBV27 to TRBJ1-2; TRBD1 might be the D (5 bases). CDR1 and CDR2 (germline): MNHEY, SMNVEV (reference sequence). The CDR3 has 13 amino acids. The V and J ends lost 6 bases and 3 bases respectively, with 11 bases between them. The CDR3 sequence: CASSLQGDYGYTF. DNA of the CDR3: TGTGCCAGCAGCCTCCAAGGGGACTATGGCTACACCTTC.

CDR3 in DNA: TGTGCCAGCAGCAAAGAGGGGACAGGTTCCTCTGGAAACACCATATATTTT. Amino acids: CASSKEGTGSSGNTIYF. The chain has TRBV21-1 and TRBJ1-3; TRBD1, the D gene given by the table, was not confirmed from the DNA. TRBV21-1 represents a pseudogene. The CDR3 runs to 17 residues.

The chain has TRBV11-2 and TRBJ1-5; TRBD1 might be the D (5 bases). Germline assignment: CDR1 SGHAT and CDR2 FQNNGV. CDR3 length: 13 residues. Trimming took off 4 bases at V and 5 bases at J, with 9 bases between the two ends. The CDR3 reads CASSSQTDQPQHF. In nucleotides, the CDR3 is TGTGCCAGCAGCTCCCAGACAGATCAGCCCCAGCATTTT.

V gene TRBV29-1 combines with J gene TRBJ1-6, with a weak D call TRBD1 (6 bases). CDR3 length equals 13 residues. V was clipped by 4 bases and J by 7 bases, with 11 bases between them. The germline V gene has CDR1 SQVTM and CDR2 ANQGSEA. CDR3 residues: CSVGAGVNSPLHF. CDR3 nucleotides: TGCAGCGTTGGGGCAGGGGTGAATTCACCCCTCCACTTT.

This sequence joins TRBV9 and TRBJ2-1; D gene ambiguous. Germline V gives CDR1 SGDLS, CDR2 YYNGEE. The CDR3 has 15 amino acids. V lost 4 bases and J lost 2, with 13 bases in between. The CDR3 loop reads CASSSSPTPYNEQFF. CDR3 nucleotide sequence: TGTGCCAGCAGCTCGAGCCCTACGCCCTACAATGAGCAGTTCTTC.